These 10 T cell receptor beta chains originate from one sample sequenced in a study of blood T cell repertoires in COVID-19 (dated by TCRdb to about 2020). Library prep was done by the immunoSEQ multiplex PCR assay. TCRdb stores this immuneACCESS table with in-frame sequences only. Part of the clones is absent; in the studies checked, under half of the shortfall reflects unresolved V genes, and no reason is known for the rest. In this sample the table shows more than 200,000 clones, 87% of which occur a single time. About 3% of the sample lies in the top ten. The sequencing input was peripheral blood. The source is a man aged 18 to 29 with active or convalescent COVID-19.

The chain combines TRBV5-5 with TRBJ2-7; D unclear. The CDR3 is made up of 16 amino acids. The V gene's germline CDR1 is SGHKS and CDR2 YYEKEE (reference sequence). Trimming took off 4 bases at V and 2 bases at J, with 19 bases between the two ends. The CDR3 protein is CASSHLSFSSTYEQYF. CDR3 nucleotide sequence: TGTGCCAGCAGCCACCTTTCGTTTTCCAGTACCTACGAGCAGTACTTC.

This clone was observed once. The chain joins TRBV28 to TRBJ2-5; 8 nucleotides agree with TRBD2. The CDR3 has 15 residues. Germline V gene lookup returns CDR1 MDHEN and CDR2 SYDVKM. The trim removed 7 bases at V and 2 bases at J, leaving 9 bases unmatched. The CDR3 nucleotides are TGTGCCAGCAACGATATTAGCGGGACTCAAGAGACCCAGTACTTC. Translated: CASNDISGTQETQYF. The variable domain in full, completed from reference TRBV28 and TRBJ2-5, reads DVKVTQSSRYLVKRTGEKVFLECVQDMDHENMFWYRQDPGLGLRLIYFSYDVKMKEKGDIPEGYSVSREKKERFSLILESASTNQTSMYLCASNDISGTQETQYFGPGTRLLVL.

This chain uses TRBV7-3 with TRBJ2-1; possible D gene TRBD2, 5 bases. Germline loops: CDR1 SGHTA, CDR2 FQGTGA. The CDR3 runs to 13 residues. V was pared by 5 bases and J by 6 bases, with 11 bases between. The CDR3 region is CASSVLASNEQFF. The CDR3 DNA follows: TGTGCCAGCAGCGTTCTAGCTAGCAATGAGCAGTTCTTC.

This clone was counted once. V gene TRBV24-1 combines with J gene TRBJ2-2, with TRBD2 identical over 7 bases. Germline V gives CDR1 KGHDR, CDR2 SFDVKD. Trimming took 6 bases from V and 2 from J; bases not matched to a gene: 5. This CDR3 spans 15 amino acids. As DNA, the CDR3 is TGTGCCACCAGTAGAGGGAGGGCCAACACCGGGGAGCTGTTTTTT. Protein product: CATSRGRANTGELFF.

The genes are TRBV5-1 and TRBJ1-6; 10 bases map to TRBD1. Trimming cost V 4 bases and J 6 bases; bases outside gene matches: 7. Germline V gene data show CDR1 as SGHRS and CDR2 as YFSETQ. The CDR3 contains 16 residues. The CDR3 sequence is CASSPLWTGGNSPLHF. The CDR3 region has the DNA TGCGCCAGCAGCCCCCTTTGGACAGGGGGTAATTCACCCCTCCACTTT.

This rearrangement joins TRBV5-1 to TRBJ1-3; D gene ambiguous. The V and J ends lost 0 bases and 4 bases respectively, with 14 bases between them. CDR3 length: 16 residues. The V gene's germline CDR1 is SGHRS and CDR2 YFSETQ. Here the CDR3 reads CASSLEGVVSGNTIYF. CDR3 in DNA: TGCGCCAGCAGCTTGGAGGGAGTGGTGAGCGGAAACACCATATATTTT.

The CDR3: CASRTTGSNSPLHF. CDR3 bases: TGTGCCAGCAGGACGACAGGGAGTAATTCACCCCTCCACTTT. V usage is TRBV7-2 and J usage is TRBJ1-6; 7 bases line up with TRBD1. The V and J ends lost 6 bases and 6 bases, in that order; junction bases with no gene match: 5. Germline lookup yields CDR1 SGHTA and CDR2 FQGNSA. CDR3 length: 14 amino acids.

The chain recombines TRBV6-5 with TRBJ2-4; D is undetermined. This CDR3 is 11 amino acids long. The ends were cut back, 2 bases at V and 7 bases at J, with 3 bases in the middle. The germline gives CDR1 MNHEY, CDR2 SVGAGI. DNA for the CDR3: TGTGCCAGCAGTTACCTGAACATTCAGTACTTC. Translated: CASSYLNIQYF.

V is TRBV7-8 and J is TRBJ2-2, with 13 bases matching TRBD2. Looked up from germline, CDR1 is SGHVS and CDR2 is FQNEAQ. J lost 6 bases, V lost 6 bases, and 7 bases had no gene match. The CDR3 spans 16 residues. CDR3 coding DNA: TGTGCCAGCAGTGCGAAACTAGCGGGAGGGGCCGGGGAGCTGTTTTTT. It translates to CASSAKLAGGAGELFF. The entire variable domain, with the rest obtained from reference TRBV7-8 and TRBJ2-2, is as follows: GAGVSQSPRYKVAKRGQDVALRCDPISGHVSLFWYQQALGQGPEFLTYFQNEAQLDKSGLPSDRFFAERPEGSVSTLKIQRTQQEDSAVYLCASSAKLAGGAGELFFGEGSRLTVL.

The V gene is TRBV5-1, the J gene TRBJ1-4; tentatively, D is TRBD1 (5 bases). This CDR3 is 16 amino acids long. Deletions cut 1 base from V and 7 bases from J, with 17 bases between. Germline CDR1 SGHRS, CDR2 YFSETQ. The CDR3 protein is CASSLPPSGGGEKLFF. In DNA form, the CDR3 reads TGCGCCAGCAGCTTGCCACCATCCGGGGGTGGTGAAAAACTGTTTTTT. The whole variable domain, filled in from reference TRBV5-1 and TRBJ1-4, reads KAGVTQTPRYLIKTRGQQVTLSCSPISGHRSVSWYQQTPGQGLQFLFEYFSETQRNKGNFPGRFSGRQFSNSRSEMNVSTLELGDSALYLCASSLPPSGGGEKLFFGSGTQLSVL.